The clone carrying this T cell receptor (beta chain) occurred a few times. Its antigen is as yet unknown. PCR was performed a second time for about 7 to 12 cycles using a sample-barcoded 5' primer and a J-beta primer mix. TCRdb independently ran MiXCR on the 5' RACE reads; one entry per CDR3 protein. The sample holds roughly 2 million distinct CDR3 sequences, just under 50% seen once. The study recruited healthy Caucasian donors from Russia who were aged about 6 to 90. This sample was included in a study of blood T cells in healthy people across ages. Study-wide results and limits: Estimates of diversity drawn from one million T cells were considered underestimates. Long-lived donors exceeded aged donors in naive CD4+ cells and diversity. Age brought a roughly linear fall in TCR beta diversity measured per million T cells.

CDR3 length equals 13 residues. Trimming removed 2 bases from V and 9 bases from J, with 9 bases in between. The germline gives CDR1 SGDLS, CDR2 YYNGEE. The receptor was isolated from a middle-aged woman in good health. The V gene is TRBV9, the J gene TRBJ1-6; D is undetermined. Material: blood. The DNA for the CDR3 is TGTGCCAGCAGCGTGGGCAGTGGTTCACCCCTCCACTTT. Translating gives CASSVGSGSPLHF.